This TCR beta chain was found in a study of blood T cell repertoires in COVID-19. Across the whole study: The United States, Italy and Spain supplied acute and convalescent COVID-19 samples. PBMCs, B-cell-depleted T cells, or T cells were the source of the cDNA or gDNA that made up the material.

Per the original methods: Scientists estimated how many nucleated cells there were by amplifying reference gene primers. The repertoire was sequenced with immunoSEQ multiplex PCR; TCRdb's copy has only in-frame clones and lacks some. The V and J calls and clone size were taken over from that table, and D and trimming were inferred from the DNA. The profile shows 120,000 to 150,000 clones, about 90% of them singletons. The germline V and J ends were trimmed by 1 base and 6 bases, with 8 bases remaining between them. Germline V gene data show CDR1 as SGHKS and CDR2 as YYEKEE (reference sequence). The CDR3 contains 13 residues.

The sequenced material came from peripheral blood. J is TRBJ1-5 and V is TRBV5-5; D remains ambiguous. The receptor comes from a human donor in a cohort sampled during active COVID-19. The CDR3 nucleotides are TGTGCCAGCAGCTTGTATCCGGGTCAGCCCCAGCATTTT. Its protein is CASSLYPGQPQHF.